This T cell receptor (beta chain) was sequenced in a study of blood T cell repertoires in COVID-19. In the study overall: Sample material is recorded as cDNA or gDNA derived from T cells, B-cell-depleted T cells, or PBMCs.

Germline lookup yields CDR1 MGHRA and CDR2 YSYEKL. Trimming took off 4 bases at V and 2 bases at J, with 11 bases between the two ends. The CDR3 totals 14 residues. Profiling relied on immunoSEQ multiplex PCR, and the TCRdb table lists in-frame clones only, not all of them. Counted here are fewer than 130,000 clones, approximately 62% occurring once; the ten biggest clones make up about 6.5%. This chain links TRBV4-1 with TRBJ1-1, with D perhaps matching TRBD1 (5 bases). The clonotype comes from a man aged 80 or over with acute or convalescent COVID-19. Sequencing was carried out using peripheral blood. Written as DNA, the CDR3 is TGCGCCAGCAGCCGAGACACAGGTAACACTGAAGCTTTCTTT. Its protein product is CASSRDTGNTEAFF.